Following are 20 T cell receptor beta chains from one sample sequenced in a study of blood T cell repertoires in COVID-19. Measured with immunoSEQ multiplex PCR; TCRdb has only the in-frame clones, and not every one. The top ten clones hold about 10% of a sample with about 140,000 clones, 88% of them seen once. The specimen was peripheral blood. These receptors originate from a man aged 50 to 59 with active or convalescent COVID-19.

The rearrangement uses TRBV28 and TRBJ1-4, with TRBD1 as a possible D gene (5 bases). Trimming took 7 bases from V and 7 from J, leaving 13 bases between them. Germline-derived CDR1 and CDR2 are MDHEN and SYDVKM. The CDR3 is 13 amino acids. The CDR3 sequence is CASMRGLGEKLFF. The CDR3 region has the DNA TGTGCCAGCATGCGGGGGTTAGGTGAAAAACTGTTTTTT.

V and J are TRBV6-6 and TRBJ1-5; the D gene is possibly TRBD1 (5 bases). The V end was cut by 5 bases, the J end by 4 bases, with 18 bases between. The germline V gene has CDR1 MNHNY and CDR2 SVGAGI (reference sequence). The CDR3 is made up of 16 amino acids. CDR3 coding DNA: TGTGCCAGCAGTAAAGAATCGGGACTGATTAATCAGCCCCAGCATTTT. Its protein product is CASSKESGLINQPQHF.

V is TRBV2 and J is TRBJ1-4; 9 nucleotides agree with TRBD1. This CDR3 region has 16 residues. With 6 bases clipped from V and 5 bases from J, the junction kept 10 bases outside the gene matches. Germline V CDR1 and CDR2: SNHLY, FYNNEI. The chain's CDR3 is CASRLQGASHNEKLFF. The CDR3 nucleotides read TGTGCCAGCAGACTACAGGGGGCGTCCCACAATGAAAAACTGTTTTTT.

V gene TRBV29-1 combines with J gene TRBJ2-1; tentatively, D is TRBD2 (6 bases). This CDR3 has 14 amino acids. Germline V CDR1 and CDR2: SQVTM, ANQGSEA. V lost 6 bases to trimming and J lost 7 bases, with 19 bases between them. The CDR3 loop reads CSVGGGGTFNEQFF. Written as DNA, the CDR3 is TGCAGCGTGGGGGGTGGCGGGACTTTTAATGAGCAGTTCTTC.

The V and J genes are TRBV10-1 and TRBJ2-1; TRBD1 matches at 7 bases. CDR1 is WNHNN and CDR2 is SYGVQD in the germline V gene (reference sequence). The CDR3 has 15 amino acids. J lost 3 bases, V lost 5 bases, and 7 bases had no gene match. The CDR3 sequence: CASSPRQGFYNEQFF. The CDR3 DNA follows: TGCGCCAGCAGTCCTCGACAGGGTTTCTACAATGAGCAGTTCTTC.

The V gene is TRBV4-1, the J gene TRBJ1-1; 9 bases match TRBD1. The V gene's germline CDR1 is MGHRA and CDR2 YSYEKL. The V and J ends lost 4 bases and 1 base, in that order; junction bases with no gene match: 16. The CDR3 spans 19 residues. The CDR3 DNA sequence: TGCGCCAGCAGCCTTCTAATCGGGACAGGGTACTTCAAGAACACTGAAGCTTTCTTT. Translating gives CASSLLIGTGYFKNTEAFF.

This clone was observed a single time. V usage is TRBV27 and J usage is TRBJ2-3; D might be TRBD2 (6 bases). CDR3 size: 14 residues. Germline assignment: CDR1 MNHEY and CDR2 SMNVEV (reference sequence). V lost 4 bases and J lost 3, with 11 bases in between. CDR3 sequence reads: CASSSSVGTDTQYF. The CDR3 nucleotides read TGTGCCAGCAGTTCTAGCGTTGGTACAGATACGCAGTATTTT.

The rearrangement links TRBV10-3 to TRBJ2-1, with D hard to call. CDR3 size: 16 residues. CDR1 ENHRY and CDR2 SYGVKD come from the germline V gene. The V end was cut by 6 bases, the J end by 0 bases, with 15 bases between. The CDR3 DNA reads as TGTGCCATCAGCCACCAACCCATGAGCTCCTACAATGAGCAGTTCTTC. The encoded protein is CAISHQPMSSYNEQFF.

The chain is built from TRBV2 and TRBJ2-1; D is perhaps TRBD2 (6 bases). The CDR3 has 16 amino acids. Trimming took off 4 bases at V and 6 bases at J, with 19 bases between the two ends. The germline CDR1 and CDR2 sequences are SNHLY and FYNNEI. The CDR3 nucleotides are TGTGCCAGCAGTGTAGGCCCCGGAGGGGACGGCAATGAGCAGTTCTTC. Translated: CASSVGPGGDGNEQFF.

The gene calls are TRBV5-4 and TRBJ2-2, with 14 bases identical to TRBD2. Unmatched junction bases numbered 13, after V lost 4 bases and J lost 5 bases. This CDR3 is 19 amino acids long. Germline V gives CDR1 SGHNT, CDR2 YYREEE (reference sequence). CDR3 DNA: TGTGCCAGCAGCCCCCGACTAGCGGGAGGGCCACTAGATACCGGGGAGCTGTTTTTT. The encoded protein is CASSPRLAGGPLDTGELFF.

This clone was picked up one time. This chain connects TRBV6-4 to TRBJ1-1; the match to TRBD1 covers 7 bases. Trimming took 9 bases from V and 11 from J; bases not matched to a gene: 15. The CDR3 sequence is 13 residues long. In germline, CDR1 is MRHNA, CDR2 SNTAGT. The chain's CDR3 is CARDRDPTFEAFF. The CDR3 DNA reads TGTGCCAGAGACAGGGACCCGACTTTTGAGGCTTTCTTT.

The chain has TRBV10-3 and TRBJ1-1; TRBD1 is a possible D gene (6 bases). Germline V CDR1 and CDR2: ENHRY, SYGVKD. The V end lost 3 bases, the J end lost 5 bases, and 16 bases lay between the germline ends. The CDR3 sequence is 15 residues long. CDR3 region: CAISETAGVGTEAFF. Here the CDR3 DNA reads TGTGCCATCAGTGAAACCGCAGGGGTGGGAACTGAAGCTTTCTTT.

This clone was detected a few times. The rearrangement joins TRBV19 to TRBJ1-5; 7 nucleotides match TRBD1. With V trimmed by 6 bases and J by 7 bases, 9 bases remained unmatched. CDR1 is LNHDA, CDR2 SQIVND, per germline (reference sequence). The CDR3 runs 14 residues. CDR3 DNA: TGTGCCAGTAGCCCGACAGGGACCGAGCAGCCCCAGCATTTT. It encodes CASSPTGTEQPQHF.

CDR3 nucleotide sequence: TGTGCCAGCAGCGCTAATACCCCCCGACTAGGTACTTATGAGCAGTTCTTC. Its protein product is CASSANTPRLGTYEQFF. The chain links TRBV7-8 to TRBJ2-1; a weak D match, TRBD2 (6 bases). V was pared by 5 bases and J by 8 bases, with 25 bases between. CDR1 SGHVS and CDR2 FQNEAQ come from the germline V gene. CDR3 size: 17 residues.

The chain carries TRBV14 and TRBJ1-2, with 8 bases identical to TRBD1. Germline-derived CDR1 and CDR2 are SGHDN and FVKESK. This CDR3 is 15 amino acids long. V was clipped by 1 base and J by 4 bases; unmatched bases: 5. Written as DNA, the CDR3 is TGTGCCAGCAGCCAAGCGGCAGGGGGCCGCTATGGCTACACCTTC. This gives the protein CASSQAAGGRYGYTF. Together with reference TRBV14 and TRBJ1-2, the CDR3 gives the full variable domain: EAGVTQFPSHSVIEKGQTVTLRCDPISGHDNLYWYRRVMGKEIKFLLHFVKESKQDESGMPNNRFLAERTGGTYSTLKVQPAELEDSGVYFCASSQAAGGRYGYTFGSGTRLTVV.

The CDR3 region has the DNA TGCAGTGCTAGACCGACTTGGAACACCTTC. Amino acid sequence: CSARPTWNTF. This chain joins TRBV20-1 and TRBJ1-2; D remains ambiguous. CDR1 DFQATT and CDR2 SNEGSKA come from the germline V gene (reference sequence). CDR3 length: 10 amino acids. V was clipped by 2 bases and J by 12 bases, with 10 bases between them.

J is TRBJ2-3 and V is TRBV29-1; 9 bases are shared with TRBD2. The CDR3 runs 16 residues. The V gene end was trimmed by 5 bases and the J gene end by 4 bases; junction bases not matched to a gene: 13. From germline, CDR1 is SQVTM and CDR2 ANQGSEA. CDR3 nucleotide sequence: TGCAGCGTTCTTGAGGGGGGTAGCGGGAGCGCAGATACGCAGTATTTT. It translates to CSVLEGGSGSADTQYF.

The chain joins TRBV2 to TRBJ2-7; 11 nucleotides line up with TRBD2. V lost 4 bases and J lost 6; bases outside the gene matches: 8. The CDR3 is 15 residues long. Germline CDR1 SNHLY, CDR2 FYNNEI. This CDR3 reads CASSADSGRAGEQYF. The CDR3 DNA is TGTGCCAGCAGTGCCGATAGCGGGAGGGCAGGCGAGCAGTACTTC.

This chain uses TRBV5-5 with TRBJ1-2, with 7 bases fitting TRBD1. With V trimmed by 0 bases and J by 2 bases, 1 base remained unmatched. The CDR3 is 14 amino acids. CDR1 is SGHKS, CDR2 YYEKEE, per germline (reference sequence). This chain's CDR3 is CASSLVDRNYGYTF. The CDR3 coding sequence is TGTGCCAGCAGCTTGGTGGACAGGAACTATGGCTACACCTTC.

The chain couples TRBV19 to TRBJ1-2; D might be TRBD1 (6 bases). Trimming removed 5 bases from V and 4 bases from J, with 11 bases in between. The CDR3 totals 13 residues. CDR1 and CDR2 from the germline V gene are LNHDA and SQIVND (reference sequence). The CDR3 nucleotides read TGTGCCAGTAGTCCGACAGGTTCCTATGGCTACACCTTC. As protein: CASSPTGSYGYTF.